These 17 T cell receptor beta chains share one sample of origin, sequenced in a study of lymphopenia after photon versus proton radiotherapy. This table comes from immunoSEQ multiplex PCR, and its TCRdb copy is limited to in-frame clones, with some not included. The table lists approximately 53,000 clones, under 95% of them singletons. The source was peripheral blood, collected from a patient treated with photon-based radiotherapy. The receptors derive from a woman aged 40 to 50 with cholangiocarcinoma.

The V gene is TRBV9, the J gene TRBJ1-3, with D possibly matching TRBD1 (5 bases). The CDR3 is 14 residues long. V gave up 3 bases and J gave up 4 bases, with 11 bases separating them. Per germline, CDR1 SGDLS and CDR2 YYNGEE. The CDR3, as DNA: TGTGCCAGCAGCGGGGGGTATTCGGGAAACACCATATATTTT. Its translation: CASSGGYSGNTIYF.

The genes are TRBV2 and TRBJ2-5; D is possibly TRBD2 (5 bases). CDR3 length: 13 amino acids. Germline CDR1 and CDR2: SNHLY and FYNNEI. V lost 3 bases to trimming and J lost 5 bases, with 10 bases between them. The CDR3 spells CASSEGRGETQYF. Written as DNA, the CDR3 is TGTGCCAGCAGTGAGGGCCGCGGGGAGACCCAGTACTTC.

The chain combines TRBV9 with TRBJ2-1; the match to TRBD2 covers 9 bases. The CDR3 spans 16 residues. V was clipped by 0 bases and J by 4 bases; unmatched bases: 5. Germline-derived CDR1 and CDR2 are SGDLS and YYNGEE. CDR3 sequence (DNA): TGTGCCAGCAGCGTAGAGCTTAGCGGGGGTTACAATGAGCAGTTCTTC. It yields the protein CASSVELSGGYNEQFF.

The CDR3 region is CASSAGTGGTEAFF. The CDR3 bases are TGTGCCAGCAGCGCCGGGACAGGGGGGACTGAAGCTTTCTTT. This chain connects TRBV5-6 to TRBJ1-1, with 11 bases fitting TRBD1. Germline CDR1 reads SGHDT; CDR2 reads YYEEEE. The CDR3 consists of 14 residues. V trimming: 4 bases; J trimming: 5 bases; junction bases outside the gene matches: 4. Full variable domain (missing parts from reference TRBV5-6 and TRBJ1-1): DAGVTQSPTHLIKTRGQQVTLRCSPKSGHDTVSWYQQALGQGPQFIFQYYEEEERQRGNFPDRFSGHQFPNYSSELNVNALLLGDSALYLCASSAGTGGTEAFFGQGTRLTVV.

The chain has TRBV4-1 and TRBJ1-2, with D possibly matching TRBD1 (5 bases). Trimming took off 3 bases at V and 4 bases at J, with 15 bases between the two ends. The CDR3 is made up of 15 amino acids. Germline CDR1 MGHRA, CDR2 YSYEKL. In DNA, the CDR3 is TGCGCCAGCAGCCAGTCCTCACAGGCTCTCTATGGCTACACCTTC. Amino acid sequence: CASSQSSQALYGYTF.

The chain is built from TRBV9 and TRBJ2-2; possible D gene TRBD1, 6 bases. Trimming removed 6 bases at V and 1 base at J, with 10 bases between. Per germline, CDR1 SGDLS and CDR2 YYNGEE. The CDR3 has 14 residues. The CDR3 protein is CASTPGQNTGELFF. Here the CDR3 DNA reads TGTGCCAGCACCCCGGGACAGAACACCGGGGAGCTGTTTTTT.

The genes are TRBV13 and TRBJ2-5; D is possibly TRBD1 (5 bases). Germline V gives CDR1 PRHDT, CDR2 FYEKMQ (reference sequence). The CDR3 is made up of 14 amino acids. Trimming took off 4 bases at V and 0 bases at J, with 9 bases between the two ends. CDR3 in DNA: TGTGCCAGCAGCTCTAGGGGCTACCAAGAGACCCAGTACTTC. Protein: CASSSRGYQETQYF.

The gene calls are TRBV11-2 and TRBJ2-3; 7 bases agree with TRBD1. V was pared by 5 bases and J by 3 bases, with 5 bases of the junction left unmatched. Germline V lookup: CDR1 SGHAT, CDR2 FQNNGV. This CDR3 region has 14 residues. The chain's CDR3 is CASSAGTVTDTQYF. The CDR3 bases are TGTGCCAGCAGCGCAGGGACAGTAACAGATACGCAGTATTTT.

The genes are TRBV6-1 and TRBJ1-2; D is ambiguous. Germline V gives CDR1 MNHNS, CDR2 SASEGT. The CDR3 contains 12 residues. V dropped 2 bases and J dropped 9 bases, with 10 bases sitting between them. The CDR3 region is CASSEFPFSYTF. CDR3 coding DNA: TGTGCCAGCAGTGAATTCCCCTTTAGCTACACCTTC.

With regard to this clone: The junction differs from germline at one of its ends, possibly a read error. This sequence joins TRBV19 and TRBJ2-4; TRBD2 might be the D (6 bases). CDR1 LNHDA and CDR2 SQIVND come from the germline V gene (reference sequence). The CDR3 spans 11 residues. The CDR3 coding sequence is TGTGCCAGTAGTGACCTGGGGACTCCAAACTTC. It is translated as CASSDLGTPNF.

This clone was found a few times. The genes are TRBV18 and TRBJ1-1; D is uncertain. CDR3 size: 16 residues. Germline V CDR1 and CDR2: KGHSH, LQKENI. V was trimmed by 3 bases and J by 1 base, leaving 15 bases between them. CDR3 bases: TGTGCCAGCTCACCCTTCCCGGGCCAGGCGAACACTGAAGCTTTCTTT. Encoded protein: CASSPFPGQANTEAFF.

The chain couples TRBV15 to TRBJ2-6; D not resolved. V was clipped by 9 bases and J by 4 bases, with 16 bases between them. Per the germline V gene, CDR1 is LNHNV and CDR2 is YYDKDF (reference sequence). This CDR3 spans 15 amino acids. The CDR3 DNA reads as TGTGCCACTTCGGCTTCCGGTAGCGGGGCCAACGTCCTGACTTTC. It is translated as CATSASGSGANVLTF.

The chain uses TRBV6-6 and TRBJ1-5, with 8 nucleotides matching TRBD1. Germline loops: CDR1 MNHNY, CDR2 SVGAGI (reference sequence). The CDR3 has 15 residues. J was trimmed by 4 bases and V by 4 bases; bases with no gene match: 6. DNA of the CDR3: TGTGCCAGCAGTTCCGGACAGGGAGCTAATCAGCCCCAGCATTTT. This encodes CASSSGQGANQPQHF.

The chain carries TRBV30 and TRBJ2-1, with 8 bases fitting TRBD1. This CDR3 is 12 amino acids long. Germline-derived CDR1 and CDR2 are GTSNPN and SVGIG (reference sequence). J lost 7 bases, V lost 1 base, and 0 bases had no gene match. The CDR3 nucleotides read TGTGCCTGGAGTGGACAGGGGAATGAGCAGTTCTTC. Translating gives CAWSGQGNEQFF.

This clone was seen a single time. This chain connects TRBV2 to TRBJ2-7; maybe TRBD2 (5 bases). The CDR3 length is 11 residues. V was cut by 9 bases and J by 6 bases, with 12 bases left in between. Germline V CDR1 and CDR2: SNHLY, FYNNEI. In nucleotides, the CDR3 is TGTGCCAGGCGGTCGGGGTCCGAGCAGTACTTC. It translates to CARRSGSEQYF. The variable domain in full, with the rest retrieved from reference TRBV2 and TRBJ2-7, is EPEVTQTPSHQVTQMGQEVILRCVPISNHLYFYWYRQILGQKVEFLVSFYNNEISEKSEIFDDQFSVERPDGSNFTLKIRSTKLEDSAMYFCARRSGSEQYFGPGTRLTVT.

This rearrangement joins TRBV6-6 to TRBJ2-7, with 9 bases identical to TRBD1. Germline V gene lookup returns CDR1 MNHNY and CDR2 SVGAGI (reference sequence). The CDR3 totals 15 residues. After removal of 2 bases from V and 4 bases from J, the junction contained 6 bases not matched to a gene. The CDR3 nucleotides read TGTGCCAGCAGTTACAGTGACAGGGGGGTGTACGAGCAGTACTTC. Protein product: CASSYSDRGVYEQYF.

The chain is built from TRBV28 and TRBJ2-2; TRBD1 aligns across 7 bases. The V gene end was trimmed by 7 bases and the J gene end by 3 bases; junction bases not matched to a gene: 8. Germline loops: CDR1 MDHEN, CDR2 SYDVKM. This CDR3 spans 15 amino acids. CDR3 in amino acids: CASKTRDSYTGELFF. The CDR3 DNA reads as TGTGCCAGCAAGACCCGGGACAGTTACACCGGGGAGCTGTTTTTT.